These T cell receptor beta chains were read from a single sample in a study of vaccination effects on CD4 cells after COVID-19. TCRdb keeps only in-frame clones here, not all; method: immunoSEQ multiplex PCR. The sample has 70,000 or so clones, roughly 80% seen once; the top ten hold roughly 1.9%. These TCRs' antigens remain unknown. The source material was CD4+ T cells from PBMCs cultured without peptide, sampled before COVID-19 vaccination. The receptors here all came from a human donor who received a COVID-19 vaccine. CDR3s include the opening cysteine and the closing phenylalanine or tryptophan. The order of the fields is V gene, J gene, D gene, clone size, CDR3 protein, CDR3 DNA. The D gene is left open where the match is weak. Not every row has a clone size; where given, it reads once, few, many or a size class.

v_gene: TRBV6-5
j_gene: TRBJ2-1
d_gene: TRBD1
abundance: few
CDR3aa: CASSYSDRGREQFF
CDR3nt: TGTGCCAGCAGTTACTCAGACAGGGGGCGTGAGCAGTTCTTC

v_gene: TRBV3-1/TRBV3-2
j_gene: TRBJ1-5
d_gene: TRBD1
abundance: once
CDR3aa: CASSPATGVSQPQHF
CDR3nt: TGTGCCAGCAGCCCAGCGACAGGGGTTAGTCAGCCCCAGCATTTT

v_gene: TRBV30
j_gene: TRBJ1-2
d_gene: NA
abundance: few
CDR3aa: CAWTAGRQNYGYTF
CDR3nt: TGTGCCTGGACTGCTGGACGGCAAAACTATGGCTACACCTTC

v_gene: TRBV2
j_gene: TRBJ1-1
d_gene: NA
abundance: few
CDR3aa: CASSVGQGAGAFF
CDR3nt: TGTGCCAGCAGTGTGGGCCAGGGAGCGGGAGCTTTCTTT

v_gene: TRBV7-2
j_gene: TRBJ1-1
d_gene: NA
abundance: NA
CDR3aa: CASSLRDNTEAFF
CDR3nt: TGTGCCAGCAGCCTCCGGGACAACACTGAAGCTTTCTTT

v_gene: TRBV6-2/TRBV6-3
j_gene: TRBJ1-4
d_gene: TRBD1
abundance: NA
CDR3aa: CASSYVGQGYGKLFF
CDR3nt: TGTGCCAGCAGTTACGTGGGACAGGGATATGGAAAACTGTTTTTT

v_gene: TRBV7-8
j_gene: TRBJ2-1
d_gene: NA
abundance: NA
CDR3aa: CASSLSYEQFF
CDR3nt: TGTGCCAGCAGCTTAAGCTATGAGCAGTTCTTC

v_gene: TRBV12-3/TRBV12-4
j_gene: TRBJ2-5
d_gene: NA
abundance: NA
CDR3aa: CASSFTGGETQYF
CDR3nt: TGTGCCAGCAGTTTTACAGGCGGAGAGACCCAGTACTTC

v_gene: TRBV18
j_gene: TRBJ1-6
d_gene: TRBD1
abundance: few
CDR3aa: CASSPPARTGVNPLHF
CDR3nt: TGTGCCAGCTCACCACCCGCTCGGACAGGGGTGAATCCCCTCCACTTT

v_gene: TRBV7-3
j_gene: TRBJ2-5
d_gene: TRBD1
abundance: NA
CDR3aa: CASSSGGTETQYF
CDR3nt: TGTGCCAGCAGCTCAGGGGGTACGGAGACCCAGTACTTC

v_gene: TRBV3-1/TRBV3-2
j_gene: TRBJ1-5
d_gene: NA
abundance: NA
CDR3aa: CASSHSGDCGNTLSNQPQHF
CDR3nt: TGTGCCAGCAGCCATTCGGGGGATTGTGGTAATACTCTTAGCAATCAGCCCCAGCATTTT

v_gene: TRBV6-5
j_gene: TRBJ2-2
d_gene: NA
abundance: NA
CDR3aa: CASSYQGLVTGELFF
CDR3nt: TGTGCCAGCAGTTATCAGGGCTTGGTCACCGGGGAGCTGTTTTTT

v_gene: TRBV9
j_gene: TRBJ1-6
d_gene: NA
abundance: NA
CDR3aa: CASSVMGLGGSPLHF
CDR3nt: TGTGCCAGCAGCGTAATGGGTCTGGGGGGTTCACCCCTCCACTTT

v_gene: TRBV3-1/TRBV3-2
j_gene: TRBJ1-5
d_gene: TRBD1
abundance: NA
CDR3aa: CASSLRGLGNQPQHF
CDR3nt: TGTGCCAGCAGCCTAAGGGGGCTCGGGAATCAGCCCCAGCATTTT

v_gene: TRBV21-1
j_gene: TRBJ1-4
d_gene: NA
abundance: NA
CDR3aa: CASSPQTGDDEKLFF
CDR3nt: TGTGCCAGCAGCCCCCAAACCGGAGACGATGAAAAACTGTTTTTT

v_gene: TRBV27
j_gene: TRBJ1-1
d_gene: NA
abundance: NA
CDR3aa: CASRSRGPSMNTEAFF
CDR3nt: TGTGCCAGCAGAAGCAGGGGCCCATCCATGAACACTGAAGCTTTCTTT

v_gene: TRBV7-2
j_gene: TRBJ1-6
d_gene: TRBD1
abundance: NA
CDR3aa: CASSLVPRTGGWSPLHF
CDR3nt: TGTGCCAGCAGCTTAGTCCCCCGGACAGGCGGATGGTCACCCCTCCACTTT

v_gene: TRBV2
j_gene: TRBJ2-4
d_gene: NA
abundance: NA
CDR3aa: CASSSKNLSIAKNIQYF
CDR3nt: TGTGCCAGCAGTTCCAAGAATTTGAGCATAGCCAAAAACATTCAGTACTTC

v_gene: TRBV5-1
j_gene: TRBJ2-5
d_gene: NA
abundance: NA
CDR3aa: CASSLGVQETQYF
CDR3nt: TGCGCCAGCAGCTTGGGGGTCCAAGAGACCCAGTACTTC

v_gene: TRBV3-1/TRBV3-2
j_gene: TRBJ1-2
d_gene: NA
abundance: NA
CDR3aa: CASSQGGVTYGYTF
CDR3nt: TGTGCCAGCAGCCAAGGGGGGGTTACCTATGGCTACACCTTC

v_gene: TRBV6-6
j_gene: TRBJ1-1
d_gene: NA
abundance: few
CDR3aa: CASSYFGSSAEAFF
CDR3nt: TGTGCCAGCAGTTACTTCGGGTCCTCGGCTGAAGCTTTCTTT

v_gene: TRBV24-1
j_gene: TRBJ2-5
d_gene: NA
abundance: NA
CDR3aa: CATSDAGLGETQYF
CDR3nt: TGTGCCACCAGTGATGCCGGCCTGGGGGAGACCCAGTACTTC

v_gene: TRBV12-3/TRBV12-4
j_gene: TRBJ1-6
d_gene: NA
abundance: NA
CDR3aa: CASSPGYTPLHF
CDR3nt: TGTGCCAGCAGTCCAGGGTACACACCCCTCCACTTT

v_gene: TRBV24-1
j_gene: TRBJ2-2
d_gene: TRBD1
abundance: few
CDR3aa: CATSEPGQGANGELFF
CDR3nt: TGTGCCACCAGTGAACCCGGACAGGGGGCCAACGGGGAGCTGTTTTTT

v_gene: TRBV9
j_gene: TRBJ1-6
d_gene: NA
abundance: NA
CDR3aa: CASSVAGDHNSPLHF
CDR3nt: TGTGCCAGCAGCGTAGCGGGGGACCATAATTCACCCCTCCACTTT

v_gene: TRBV5-3
j_gene: TRBJ2-1
d_gene: NA
abundance: NA
CDR3aa: CARSLVHEQFF
CDR3nt: TGTGCCAGAAGCTTGGTGCATGAGCAGTTCTTC

v_gene: TRBV5-5
j_gene: TRBJ1-4
d_gene: NA
abundance: NA
CDR3aa: CASSLVLGGDEKLFF
CDR3nt: TGTGCCAGCAGCTTGGTGTTGGGCGGTGATGAAAAACTGTTTTTT

v_gene: TRBV30
j_gene: TRBJ1-2
d_gene: TRBD1
abundance: NA
CDR3aa: CAWAGGAYGYTF
CDR3nt: TGTGCCTGGGCAGGGGGAGCCTATGGCTACACCTTC

v_gene: TRBV3-1/TRBV3-2
j_gene: TRBJ1-1
d_gene: NA
abundance: NA
CDR3aa: CASSPQPGGHTEAFF
CDR3nt: TGTGCCAGCAGCCCACAGCCCGGAGGGCACACTGAAGCTTTCTTT

v_gene: TRBV6-6
j_gene: TRBJ1-2
d_gene: TRBD1
abundance: NA
CDR3aa: CASSYSQGATNYGYTF
CDR3nt: TGTGCCAGCAGTTACTCGCAGGGGGCCACTAACTATGGCTACACCTTC

v_gene: TRBV30
j_gene: TRBJ1-3
d_gene: NA
abundance: NA
CDR3aa: CAWGRVGAISGNTIYF
CDR3nt: TGTGCCTGGGGCAGGGTAGGGGCGATCTCTGGAAACACCATATATTTT

v_gene: TRBV9
j_gene: TRBJ1-6
d_gene: NA
abundance: NA
CDR3aa: CASSVVDVNSPLHF
CDR3nt: TGTGCCAGCAGCGTAGTGGACGTTAATTCACCCCTCCACTTT

v_gene: TRBV28
j_gene: TRBJ2-1
d_gene: NA
abundance: NA
CDR3aa: CASSLRYNEQFF
CDR3nt: TGTGCCAGCAGTTTAAGGTACAATGAGCAGTTCTTC

v_gene: TRBV7-9
j_gene: TRBJ2-5
d_gene: NA
abundance: NA
CDR3aa: CASSLRGQETQYF
CDR3nt: TGTGCCAGCAGCTTACGCGGCCAAGAGACCCAGTACTTC

v_gene: TRBV4-2
j_gene: TRBJ1-3
d_gene: NA
abundance: NA
CDR3aa: CASSQVGGPDSGNTIYF
CDR3nt: TGTGCCAGCAGCCAAGTTGGGGGGCCCGACTCTGGAAACACCATATATTTT

v_gene: TRBV5-1
j_gene: TRBJ1-6
d_gene: NA
abundance: NA
CDR3aa: CASSTQQGGDSPLHF
CDR3nt: TGCGCCAGCAGCACCCAACAGGGAGGAGATTCACCCCTCCACTTT

v_gene: TRBV5-6
j_gene: TRBJ2-5
d_gene: NA
abundance: NA
CDR3aa: CASSLRSTGTATQYF
CDR3nt: TGTGCCAGCAGCTTGCGATCGACAGGGACTGCGACCCAGTACTTC

v_gene: TRBV3-1/TRBV3-2
j_gene: TRBJ1-1
d_gene: NA
abundance: NA
CDR3aa: CASSQVGQANTEAFF
CDR3nt: TGTGCCAGCAGCCAAGTCGGTCAGGCGAACACTGAAGCTTTCTTT

v_gene: TRBV5-1
j_gene: TRBJ2-2
d_gene: NA
abundance: NA
CDR3aa: CASSTPTGNTGELFF
CDR3nt: TGCGCCAGCAGCACCCCGACGGGGAACACCGGGGAGCTGTTTTTT

v_gene: TRBV10-2
j_gene: TRBJ1-1
d_gene: NA
abundance: NA
CDR3aa: CASSGLGNTEAFF
CDR3nt: TGCGCCAGCAGTGGCCTAGGGAACACTGAAGCTTTCTTT

v_gene: TRBV7-2
j_gene: TRBJ1-6
d_gene: NA
abundance: NA
CDR3aa: CASSFMRASGSYNSPLHF
CDR3nt: TGTGCCAGCAGCTTTATGCGTGCGTCGGGCTCCTATAATTCACCCCTCCACTTT

v_gene: TRBV24-1
j_gene: TRBJ1-6
d_gene: NA
abundance: few
CDR3aa: CATSDSGQGGNSPLHF
CDR3nt: TGTGCCACCAGTGATTCCGGACAAGGCGGTAATTCACCCCTCCACTTT

v_gene: TRBV6-5
j_gene: TRBJ2-3
d_gene: TRBD2
abundance: NA
CDR3aa: CASSYQVGAGVDTQYF
CDR3nt: TGTGCCAGCAGTTATCAAGTGGGTGCGGGAGTAGATACGCAGTATTTT

v_gene: TRBV5-1
j_gene: TRBJ1-1
d_gene: TRBD1
abundance: NA
CDR3aa: CASSPGTGRFTEAFF
CDR3nt: TGCGCCAGCAGCCCGGGGACAGGGAGATTCACTGAAGCTTTCTTT

v_gene: TRBV20-1
j_gene: TRBJ1-3
d_gene: NA
abundance: NA
CDR3aa: CSASKVSGNTIYF
CDR3nt: TGCAGTGCTAGTAAAGTCTCTGGAAACACCATATATTTT

v_gene: TRBV5-1
j_gene: TRBJ1-2
d_gene: NA
abundance: once
CDR3aa: CASSLAKSNYGYTF
CDR3nt: TGCGCCAGCAGCTTGGCCAAGTCAAACTATGGCTACACCTTC

v_gene: TRBV24-1
j_gene: TRBJ1-2
d_gene: NA
abundance: NA
CDR3aa: CATSESNYGYTF
CDR3nt: TGTGCCACCAGTGAGAGTAACTATGGCTACACCTTC